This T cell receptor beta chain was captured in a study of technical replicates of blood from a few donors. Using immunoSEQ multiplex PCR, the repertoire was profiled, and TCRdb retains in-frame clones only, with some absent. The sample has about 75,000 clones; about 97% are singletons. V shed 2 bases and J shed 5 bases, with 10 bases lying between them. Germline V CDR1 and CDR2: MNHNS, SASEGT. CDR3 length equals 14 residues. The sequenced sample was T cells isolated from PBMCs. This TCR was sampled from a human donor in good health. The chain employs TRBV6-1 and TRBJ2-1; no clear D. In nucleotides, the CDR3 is TGTGCCAGCAGTGAAATAGGCCGGGACAATGAGCAGTTCTTC. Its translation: CASSEIGRDNEQFF.